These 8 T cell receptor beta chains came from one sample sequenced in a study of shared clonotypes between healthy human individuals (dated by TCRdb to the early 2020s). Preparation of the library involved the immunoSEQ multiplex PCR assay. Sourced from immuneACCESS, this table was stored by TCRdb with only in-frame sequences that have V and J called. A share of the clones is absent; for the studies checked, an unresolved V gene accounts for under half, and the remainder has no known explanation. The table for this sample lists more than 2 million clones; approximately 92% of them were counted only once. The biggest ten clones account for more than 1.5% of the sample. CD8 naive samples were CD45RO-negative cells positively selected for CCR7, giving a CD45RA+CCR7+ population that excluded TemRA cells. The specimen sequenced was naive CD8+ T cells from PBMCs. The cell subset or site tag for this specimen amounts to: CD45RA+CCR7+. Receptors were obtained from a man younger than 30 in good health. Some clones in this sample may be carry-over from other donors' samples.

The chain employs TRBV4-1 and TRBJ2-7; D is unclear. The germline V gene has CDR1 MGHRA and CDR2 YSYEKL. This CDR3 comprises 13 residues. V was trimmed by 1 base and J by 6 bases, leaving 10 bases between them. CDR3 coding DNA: TGCGCCAGCAGCCAAGGGGATTTACGCGAGCAGTACTTC. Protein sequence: CASSQGDLREQYF.

In DNA form, the CDR3 reads TGTGCCAGCAAAGGAAATGAGGACACCGGGGAGCTGTTTTTT. This sequence encodes CASKGNEDTGELFF. The chain employs TRBV25-1 and TRBJ2-2; D unresolved. The germline gives CDR1 MGHDK, CDR2 SYGVNS. V was pared by 7 bases and J by 3 bases, with 12 bases between. The length of the CDR3 is 14 residues. The whole variable domain, remainder taken from reference TRBV25-1 and TRBJ2-2, is EADIYQTPRYLVIGTGKKITLECSQTMGHDKMYWYQQDPGMELHLIHYSYGVNSTEKGDLSSESTVSRIRTEHFPLTLESARPSHTSQYLCASKGNEDTGELFFGEGSRLTVL.

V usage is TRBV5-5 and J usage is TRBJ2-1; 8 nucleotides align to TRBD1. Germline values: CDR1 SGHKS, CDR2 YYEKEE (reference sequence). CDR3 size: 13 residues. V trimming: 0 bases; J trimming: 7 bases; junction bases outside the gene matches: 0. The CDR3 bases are TGTGCCAGCAGCTTGGGACAGGGGAATGAGCAGTTCTTC. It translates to CASSLGQGNEQFF.

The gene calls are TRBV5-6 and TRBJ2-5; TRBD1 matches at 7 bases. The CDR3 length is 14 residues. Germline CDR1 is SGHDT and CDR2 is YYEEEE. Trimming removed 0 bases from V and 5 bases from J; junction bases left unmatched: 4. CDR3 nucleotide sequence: TGTGCCAGCAGCTTGGGTGCGACAGGGGAGACCCAGTACTTC. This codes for CASSLGATGETQYF.

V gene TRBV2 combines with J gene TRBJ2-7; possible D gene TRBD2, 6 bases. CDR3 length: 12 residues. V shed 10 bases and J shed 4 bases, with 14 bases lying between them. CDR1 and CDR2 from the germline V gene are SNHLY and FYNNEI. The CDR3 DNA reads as TGTGCCACTGCGGGACGGGCGTACGAGCAGTACTTC. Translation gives CATAGRAYEQYF.

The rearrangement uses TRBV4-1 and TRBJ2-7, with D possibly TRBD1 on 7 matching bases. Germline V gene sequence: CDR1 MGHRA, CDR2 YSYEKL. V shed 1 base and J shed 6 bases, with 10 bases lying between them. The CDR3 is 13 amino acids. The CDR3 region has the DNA TGCGCCAGCAGCCAAGGCCAGGGGGGCGAGCAGTACTTC. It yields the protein CASSQGQGGEQYF.

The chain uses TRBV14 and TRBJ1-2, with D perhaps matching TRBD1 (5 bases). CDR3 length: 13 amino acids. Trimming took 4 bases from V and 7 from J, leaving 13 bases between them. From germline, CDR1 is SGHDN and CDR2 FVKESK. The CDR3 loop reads CASSRAGLLGYTF. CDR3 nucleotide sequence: TGTGCCAGCAGCCGAGCAGGGTTGCTTGGCTACACCTTC.

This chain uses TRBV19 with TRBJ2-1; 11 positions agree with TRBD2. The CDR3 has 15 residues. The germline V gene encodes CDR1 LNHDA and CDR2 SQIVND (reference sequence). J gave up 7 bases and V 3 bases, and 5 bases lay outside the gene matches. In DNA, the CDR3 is TGTGCCAGTAGTATCGGTAGCGGGAGGGGAAATGAGCAGTTCTTC. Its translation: CASSIGSGRGNEQFF. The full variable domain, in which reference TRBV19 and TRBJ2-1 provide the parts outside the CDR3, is DGGITQSPKYLFRKEGQNVTLSCEQNLNHDAMYWYRQDPGQGLRLIYYSQIVNDFQKGDIAEGYSVSREKKESFPLTVTSAQKNPTAFYLCASSIGSGRGNEQFFGPGTRLTVL.